The 12 T cell receptor beta chains listed next were all sequenced from one sample in a study of early T cells in non-severe SARS-CoV-2 infection (dated by TCRdb to the early 2020s). The protocol used for the library was 5' RACE. Instrument used: NextSeq 500. The public reads were reprocessed in TCRdb via fastp at Q25 and MiXCR, keeping in-frame beta chains. Each entry is one CDR3 protein sequence, shown with its most common DNA and genes. This sample comprises 60,000 to 75,000 distinct CDR3 sequences, about an eighth of them detected only once. Roughly 5.7% of the sample is held by the ten biggest clonotypes. The sample here was whole blood, taken at baseline. These TCRs come from an adult who was a healthcare worker with PCR-confirmed SARS-CoV-2 infection or an uninfected control (not recorded which).

This clonotype was recorded a few times. This chain joins TRBV9 and TRBJ2-3; 8 bases align to TRBD2. This CDR3 is 15 amino acids long. With V trimmed by 4 bases and J by 3 bases, 7 bases remained unmatched. Germline CDR1 and CDR2: SGDLS and YYNGEE. CDR3: CASSFSGAETDTQYF. The CDR3, as DNA: TGTGCCAGCAGCTTTAGCGGGGCGGAAACAGATACGCAGTATTTT.

The chain recombines TRBV5-1 with TRBJ2-3; maybe TRBD2 (5 bases). V dropped 3 bases and J dropped 8 bases, with 19 bases sitting between them. This CDR3 comprises 15 residues. Germline V gene lookup returns CDR1 SGHRS and CDR2 YFSETQ. The CDR3 nucleotides read TGCGCCAGCAGCTCGACTATCGGCGGTTCAAGTACGCAGTATTTT. Translating gives CASSSTIGGSSTQYF.

This clonotype was recorded many times. The rearrangement links TRBV18 to TRBJ2-5; TRBD1 agrees at 7 bases. Germline V gene lookup returns CDR1 KGHSH and CDR2 LQKENI. The ends lost 5 bases at V and 5 bases at J; junction bases unmatched: 11. The CDR3 totals 15 residues. The CDR3: CASSDPRAGGETQYF. CDR3 nucleotides: TGTGCCAGCTCAGACCCCCGGGCAGGGGGTGAGACCCAGTACTTC.

This clonotype was recorded a few times. The chain couples TRBV6-2 or TRBV6-3 to TRBJ2-5, with a possible D match to TRBD2 (6 bases). Looked up from germline, CDR1 is MNHEY and CDR2 is SVGEGT. This CDR3 contains 11 residues. V lost 5 bases, J lost 5 bases, and 6 bases lay in between. The CDR3 sequence: CASSAGETQYF. As DNA, the CDR3 is TGTGCCAGCAGTGCGGGGGAGACCCAGTACTTC.

Many counts were recorded for this clonotype. The chain carries TRBV15 and TRBJ2-3, with D maybe TRBD2 (6 bases). Germline CDR1 and CDR2: LNHNV and YYDKDF (reference sequence). The CDR3 consists of 17 residues. V lost 0 bases and J 3 bases, leaving 16 bases between the germline ends. The CDR3 coding sequence is TGTGCCACCAGCAGAGATCGGCGCCTAGCGTCGACAGATACGCAGTATTTT. This encodes CATSRDRRLASTDTQYF. Full variable domain (remainder filled in from reference TRBV15 and TRBJ2-3): DAMVIQNPRYQVTQFGKPVTLSCSQTLNHNVMYWYQQKSSQAPKLLFHYYDKDFNNEADTPDNFQSRRPNTSFCFLDIRSPGLGDTAMYLCATSRDRRLASTDTQYFGPGTRLTVL.

A few counts support this clonotype. V usage is TRBV18 and J usage is TRBJ2-7; D might be TRBD1 (6 bases). Germline V lookup: CDR1 KGHSH, CDR2 LQKENI. V shed 5 bases and J shed 1 base, with 18 bases lying between them. The CDR3 has 16 residues. CDR3 sequence: CASSGILQGASYEQYF. Written as DNA, the CDR3 is TGTGCCAGCTCAGGTATTCTACAGGGAGCTTCCTACGAGCAGTACTTC.

This clonotype has more than one count but fewer than ten. V and J are TRBV18 and TRBJ1-1; D is undetermined. The CDR3 consists of 14 residues. The V end lost 10 bases, the J end lost 0 bases, and 15 bases lay between the germline ends. CDR1 is KGHSH and CDR2 is LQKENI in the germline V gene. The CDR3 protein is CATLGGQVNTEAFF. CDR3 bases: TGTGCCACCCTCGGAGGGCAGGTGAACACTGAAGCTTTCTTT.

The chain couples TRBV3-1 to TRBJ2-7; possible D gene TRBD1, 6 bases. The V gene's germline CDR1 is LGHDT and CDR2 YNNKEL (reference sequence). The CDR3 has 13 amino acids. V was trimmed by 6 bases and J by 2 bases, leaving 11 bases between them. The CDR3: CASSSYRAYEQYF. The CDR3 DNA reads TGTGCCAGCAGTTCTTACAGGGCCTACGAGCAGTACTTC.

A few counts support this clonotype. The V gene is TRBV7-2, the J gene TRBJ2-3; a possible D gene is TRBD2 (5 bases). The CDR3 is made up of 15 amino acids. Germline loops: CDR1 SGHTA, CDR2 FQGNSA. The V gene lost 1 base and the J gene lost 4 bases, with 12 bases spanning the gap. The CDR3 region has the DNA TGTGCCAGCAGCTTAGTTTCGGGGTTACCAGATACGCAGTATTTT. The encoded protein is CASSLVSGLPDTQYF.

This clonotype came up a few times. The chain is built from TRBV5-1 and TRBJ2-7, with 8 nucleotides matching TRBD2. Germline CDR1 and CDR2: SGHRS and YFSETQ. This CDR3 is built from 15 residues. The ends lost 0 bases at V and 3 bases at J; junction bases unmatched: 5. CDR3 amino acids: CASSLGLAGYYEQYF. For the CDR3, the DNA is TGCGCCAGCAGCTTGGGATTAGCGGGATACTACGAGCAGTACTTC.

This clonotype was found a few times. This chain joins TRBV7-2 and TRBJ1-4; TRBD1 aligns across 9 bases. The V and J ends lost 1 base and 8 bases, in that order; junction bases with no gene match: 8. The germline V gene has CDR1 SGHTA and CDR2 FQGNSA. The CDR3 is made up of 16 amino acids. The CDR3 DNA reads as TGTGCCAGCAGCTTAGTCCCAGGACAGGGGAGGGAAAAACTGTTTTTT. This codes for CASSLVPGQGREKLFF.

The genes are TRBV2 and TRBJ2-5, with a weak D call TRBD2 (6 bases). The germline V and J ends were trimmed by 3 bases and 2 bases, with 10 bases remaining between them. Germline V gene data show CDR1 as SNHLY and CDR2 as FYNNEI. The CDR3 covers 14 residues. CDR3 sequence reads: CASSEEGLQETQYF. CDR3 nucleotides: TGTGCCAGCAGTGAGGAGGGGTTGCAAGAGACCCAGTACTTC.